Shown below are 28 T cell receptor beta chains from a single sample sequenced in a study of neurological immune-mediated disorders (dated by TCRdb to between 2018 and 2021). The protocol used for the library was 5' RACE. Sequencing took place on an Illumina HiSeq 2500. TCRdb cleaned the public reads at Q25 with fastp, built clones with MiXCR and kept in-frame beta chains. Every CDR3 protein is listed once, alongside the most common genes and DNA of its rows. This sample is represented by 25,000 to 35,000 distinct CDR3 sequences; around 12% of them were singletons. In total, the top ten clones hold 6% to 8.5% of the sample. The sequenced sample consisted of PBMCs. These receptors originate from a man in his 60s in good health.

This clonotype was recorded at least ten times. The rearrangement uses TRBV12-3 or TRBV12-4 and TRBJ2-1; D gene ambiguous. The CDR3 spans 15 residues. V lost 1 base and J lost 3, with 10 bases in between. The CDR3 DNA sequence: TGTGCCAGCAGTTTAGACAGTGCCCTCTACAATGAGCAGTTCTTC. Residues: CASSLDSALYNEQFF.

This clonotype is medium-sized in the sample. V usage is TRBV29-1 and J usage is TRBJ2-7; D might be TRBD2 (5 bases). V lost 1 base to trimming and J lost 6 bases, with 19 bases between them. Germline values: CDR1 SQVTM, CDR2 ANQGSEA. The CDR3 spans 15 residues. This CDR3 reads CSVEASDFSAGEQYF. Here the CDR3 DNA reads TGCAGCGTTGAAGCCTCGGACTTTTCCGCCGGCGAGCAGTACTTC.

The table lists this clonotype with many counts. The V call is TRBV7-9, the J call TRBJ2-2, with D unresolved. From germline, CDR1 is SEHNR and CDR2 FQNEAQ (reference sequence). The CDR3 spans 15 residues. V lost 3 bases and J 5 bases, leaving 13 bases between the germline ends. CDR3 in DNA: TGTGCCAGCAGCTTGTCAATTCAAGATACCGGGGAGCTGTTTTTT. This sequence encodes CASSLSIQDTGELFF.

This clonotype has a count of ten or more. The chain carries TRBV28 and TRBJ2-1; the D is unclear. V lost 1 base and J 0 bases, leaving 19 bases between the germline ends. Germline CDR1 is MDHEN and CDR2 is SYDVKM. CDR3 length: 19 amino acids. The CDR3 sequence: CASSLSPGFGSLSYNEQFF. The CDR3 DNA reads TGTGCCAGCAGTTTATCCCCTGGTTTCGGTAGCCTCTCCTACAATGAGCAGTTCTTC.

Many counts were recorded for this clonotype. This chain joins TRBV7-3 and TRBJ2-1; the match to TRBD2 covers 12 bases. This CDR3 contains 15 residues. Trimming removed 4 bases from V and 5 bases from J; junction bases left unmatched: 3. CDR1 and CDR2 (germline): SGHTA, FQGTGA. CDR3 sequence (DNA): TGTGCCAGCAGCTCTAGACTAGCGGGGGACAATGAGCAGTTCTTC. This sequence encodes CASSSRLAGDNEQFF.

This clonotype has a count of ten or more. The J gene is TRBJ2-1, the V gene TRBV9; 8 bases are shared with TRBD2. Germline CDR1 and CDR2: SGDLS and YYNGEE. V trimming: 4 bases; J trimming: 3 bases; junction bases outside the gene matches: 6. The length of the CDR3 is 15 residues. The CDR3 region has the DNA TGTGCCAGCAGCTCCCAGCGGGGGCGCTACAATGAGCAGTTCTTC. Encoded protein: CASSSQRGRYNEQFF.

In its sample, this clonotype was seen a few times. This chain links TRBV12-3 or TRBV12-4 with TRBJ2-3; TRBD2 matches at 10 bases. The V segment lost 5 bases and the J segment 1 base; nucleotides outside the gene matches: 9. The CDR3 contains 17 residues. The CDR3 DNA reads TGTGCCAGCAGTCAATTCATAGCGGGAGGACGCACAGATACGCAGTATTTT. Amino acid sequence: CASSQFIAGGRTDTQYF.

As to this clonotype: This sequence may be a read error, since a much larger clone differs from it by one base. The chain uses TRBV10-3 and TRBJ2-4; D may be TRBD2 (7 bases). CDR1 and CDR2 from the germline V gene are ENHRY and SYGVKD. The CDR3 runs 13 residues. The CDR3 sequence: CATQEGGPDIKYF. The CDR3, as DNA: TGTGCCACTCAGGAGGGGGGGCCCGACATTAAGTACTTC.

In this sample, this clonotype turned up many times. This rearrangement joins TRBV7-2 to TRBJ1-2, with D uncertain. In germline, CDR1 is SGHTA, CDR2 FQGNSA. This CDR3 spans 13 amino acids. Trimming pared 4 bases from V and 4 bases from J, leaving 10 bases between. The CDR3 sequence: CASSSTQAYGYTF. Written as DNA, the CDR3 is TGTGCCAGCAGCTCTACACAAGCCTATGGCTACACCTTC.

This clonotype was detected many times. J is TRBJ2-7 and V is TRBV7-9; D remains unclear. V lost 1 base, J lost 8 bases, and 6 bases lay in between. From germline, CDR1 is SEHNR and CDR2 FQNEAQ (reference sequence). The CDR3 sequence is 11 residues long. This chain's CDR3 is CASSLGLQQYF. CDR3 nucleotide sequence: TGTGCCAGCAGCTTAGGCCTACAGCAGTACTTC.

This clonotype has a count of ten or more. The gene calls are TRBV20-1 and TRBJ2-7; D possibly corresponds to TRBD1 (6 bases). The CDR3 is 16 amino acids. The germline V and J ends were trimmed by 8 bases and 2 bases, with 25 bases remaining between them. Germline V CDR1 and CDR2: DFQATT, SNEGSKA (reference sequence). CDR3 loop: CSTRAYRDLSTYEQYF. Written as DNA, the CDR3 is TGCAGTACCCGTGCATACAGGGACCTTTCTACCTACGAGCAGTACTTC.

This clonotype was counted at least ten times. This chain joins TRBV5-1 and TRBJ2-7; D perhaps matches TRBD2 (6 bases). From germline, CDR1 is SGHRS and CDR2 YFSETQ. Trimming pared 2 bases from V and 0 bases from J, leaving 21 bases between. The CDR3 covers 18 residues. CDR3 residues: CASSFGTRGSTISYEQYF. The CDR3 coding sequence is TGCGCCAGCAGCTTCGGGACTCGCGGCTCCACTATCTCCTACGAGCAGTACTTC. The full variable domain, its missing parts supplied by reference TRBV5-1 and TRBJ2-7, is KAGVTQTPRYLIKTRGQQVTLSCSPISGHRSVSWYQQTPGQGLQFLFEYFSETQRNKGNFPGRFSGRQFSNSRSEMNVSTLELGDSALYLCASSFGTRGSTISYEQYFGPGTRLTVT.

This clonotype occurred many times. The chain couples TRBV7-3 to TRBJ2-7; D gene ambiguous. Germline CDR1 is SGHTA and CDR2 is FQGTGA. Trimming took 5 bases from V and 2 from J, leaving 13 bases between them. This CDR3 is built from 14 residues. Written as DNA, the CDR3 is TGTGCCAGCAGCGAAGGGTCAATGACCTACGAGCAGTACTTC. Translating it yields CASSEGSMTYEQYF.

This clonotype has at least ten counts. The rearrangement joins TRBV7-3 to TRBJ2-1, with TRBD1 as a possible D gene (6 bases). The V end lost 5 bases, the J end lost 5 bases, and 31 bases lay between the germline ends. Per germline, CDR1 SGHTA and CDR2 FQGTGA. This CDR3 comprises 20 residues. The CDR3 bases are TGTGCCAGCAGCCCCCTAAGGACAGTGGACATAATGGGGTTTAACAATGAGCAGTTCTTC. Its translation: CASSPLRTVDIMGFNNEQFF.

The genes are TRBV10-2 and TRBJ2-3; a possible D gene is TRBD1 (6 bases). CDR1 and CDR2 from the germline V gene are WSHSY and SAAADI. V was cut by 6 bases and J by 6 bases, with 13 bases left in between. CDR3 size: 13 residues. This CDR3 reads CASRSGAGDTQYF. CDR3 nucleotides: TGCGCCAGCAGGTCAGGGGCAGGGGATACGCAGTATTTT.

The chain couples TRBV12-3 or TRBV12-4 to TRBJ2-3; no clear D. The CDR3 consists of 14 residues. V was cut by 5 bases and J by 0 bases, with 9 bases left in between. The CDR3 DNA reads TGTGCCAGCAGTCGGGTGTCGAGCACAGATACGCAGTATTTT. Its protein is CASSRVSSTDTQYF.

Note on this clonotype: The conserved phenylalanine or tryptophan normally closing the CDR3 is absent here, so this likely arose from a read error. The DNA for the CDR3 is TGCAGTGCTAGGCCCGTCCGGGGGAATTACTACGAGCAGTACTAC. It codes for CSARPVRGNYYEQYY. The rearrangement links TRBV20-1 to TRBJ2-7, with D tentatively TRBD2 (6 bases). The V and J ends lost 3 bases and 3 bases respectively, with 18 bases between them. The germline gives CDR1 DFQATT, CDR2 SNEGSKA (reference sequence). The CDR3 length is 15 residues.

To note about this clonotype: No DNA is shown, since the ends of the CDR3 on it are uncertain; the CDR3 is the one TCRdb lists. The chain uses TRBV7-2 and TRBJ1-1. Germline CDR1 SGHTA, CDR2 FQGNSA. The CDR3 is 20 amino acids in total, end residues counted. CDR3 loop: CASSFYICRLSPGLNTEAFF.

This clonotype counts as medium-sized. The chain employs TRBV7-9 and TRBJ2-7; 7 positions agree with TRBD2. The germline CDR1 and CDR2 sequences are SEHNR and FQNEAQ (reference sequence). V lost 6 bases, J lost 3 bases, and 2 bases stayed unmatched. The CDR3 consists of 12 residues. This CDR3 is CASSPSGYEQYF. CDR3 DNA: TGTGCCAGCAGTCCTAGCGGCTACGAGCAGTACTTC.

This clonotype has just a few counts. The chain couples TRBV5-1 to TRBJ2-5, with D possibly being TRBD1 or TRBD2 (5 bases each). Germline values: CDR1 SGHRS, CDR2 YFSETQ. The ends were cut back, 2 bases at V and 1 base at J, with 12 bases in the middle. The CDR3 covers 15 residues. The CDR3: CASSFRDPAQETQYF. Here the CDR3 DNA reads TGCGCCAGCAGCTTCAGGGACCCCGCCCAAGAGACCCAGTACTTC.

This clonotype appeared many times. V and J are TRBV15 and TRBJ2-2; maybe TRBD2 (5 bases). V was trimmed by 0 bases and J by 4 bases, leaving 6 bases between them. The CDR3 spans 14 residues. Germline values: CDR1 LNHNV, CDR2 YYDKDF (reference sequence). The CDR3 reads CATSREAGTGELFF. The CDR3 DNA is TGTGCCACCAGCAGAGAGGCGGGCACCGGGGAGCTGTTTTTT.

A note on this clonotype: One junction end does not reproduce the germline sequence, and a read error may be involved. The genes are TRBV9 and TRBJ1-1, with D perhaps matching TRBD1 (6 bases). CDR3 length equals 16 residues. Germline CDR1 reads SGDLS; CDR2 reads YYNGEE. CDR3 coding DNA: TGTGCCATCAGCGTAGCCTCTACAGGGCTGAATACTGAAGCCTTCTTT. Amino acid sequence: CAISVASTGLNTEAFF.

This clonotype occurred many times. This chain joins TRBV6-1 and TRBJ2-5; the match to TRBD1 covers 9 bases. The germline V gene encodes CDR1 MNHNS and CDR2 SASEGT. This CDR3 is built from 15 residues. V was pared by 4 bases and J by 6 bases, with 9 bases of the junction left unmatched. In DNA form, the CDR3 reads TGTGCCAGCAGTGGAGGGACAGGGACTTTGCAGACCCAGTACTTC. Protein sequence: CASSGGTGTLQTQYF.

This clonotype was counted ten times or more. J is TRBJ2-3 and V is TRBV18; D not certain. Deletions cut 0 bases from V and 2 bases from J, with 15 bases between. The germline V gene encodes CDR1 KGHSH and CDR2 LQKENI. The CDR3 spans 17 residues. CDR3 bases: TGTGCCAGCTCACCACCTAGATCCAGTACTAACACAGATACGCAGTATTTT. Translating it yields CASSPPRSSTNTDTQYF.

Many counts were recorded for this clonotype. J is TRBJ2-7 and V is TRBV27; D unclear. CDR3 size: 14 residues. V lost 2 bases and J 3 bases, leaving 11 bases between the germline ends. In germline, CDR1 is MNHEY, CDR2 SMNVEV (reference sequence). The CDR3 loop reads CASSLTNAFYEQYF. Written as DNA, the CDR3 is TGTGCCAGCAGTTTAACGAATGCATTCTACGAGCAGTACTTC.

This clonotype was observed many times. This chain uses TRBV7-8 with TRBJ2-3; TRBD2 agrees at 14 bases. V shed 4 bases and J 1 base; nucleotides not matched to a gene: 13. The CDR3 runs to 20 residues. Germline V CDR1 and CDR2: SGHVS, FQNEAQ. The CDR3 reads CASSSGTSGRLGWGTDTQYF. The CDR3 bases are TGTGCCAGCAGCTCGGGGACTAGCGGGAGATTGGGGTGGGGCACAGATACGCAGTATTTT.

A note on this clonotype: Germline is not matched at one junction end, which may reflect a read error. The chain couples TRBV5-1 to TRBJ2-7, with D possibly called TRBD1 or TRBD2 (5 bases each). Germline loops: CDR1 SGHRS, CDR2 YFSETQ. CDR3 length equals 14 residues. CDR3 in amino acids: CASSLVRGAYEQHF. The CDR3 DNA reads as TGCGCCAGTAGCTTGGTGAGGGGCGCCTACGAGCAGCACTTC. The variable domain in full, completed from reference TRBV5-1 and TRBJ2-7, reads KAGVTQTPRYLIKTRGQQVTLSCSPISGHRSVSWYQQTPGQGLQFLFEYFSETQRNKGNFPGRFSGRQFSNSRSEMNVSTLELGDSALYLCASSLVRGAYEQHFGPGTRLTVT.

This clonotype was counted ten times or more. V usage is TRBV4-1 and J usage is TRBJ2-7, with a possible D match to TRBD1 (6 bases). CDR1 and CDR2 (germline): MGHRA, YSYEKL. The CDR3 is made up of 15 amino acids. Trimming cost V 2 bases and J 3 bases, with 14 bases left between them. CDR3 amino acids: CASSQTQGLYYEQYF. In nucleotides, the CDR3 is TGCGCCAGCAGCCAAACCCAGGGGTTATACTACGAGCAGTACTTC.